A single sample is the source of the 32 T cell receptor beta chains below, sequenced in a study of cytomegalovirus exposure and HLA in healthy donors. In the PCR, 60 Vbeta and 13 Jbeta primers were used. Profiling relied on immunoSEQ multiplex PCR, and the TCRdb table lists in-frame clones only, not all of them. This table holds approximately 110,000 clones, 60% to 80% found once. Sequenced sample: PBMCs. The receptors shown here come from a woman in her twenties or thirties in good health and CMV-seropositive.

The chain is built from TRBV6-5 and TRBJ2-1; 8 bases match TRBD1. Unmatched junction bases numbered 9, after V lost 2 bases and J lost 6 bases. The CDR3 runs 16 residues. Per germline, CDR1 MNHEY and CDR2 SVGAGI. This chain's CDR3 is CASSYSTGQVVNEQFF. The CDR3 DNA follows: TGTGCCAGCAGTTACAGTACGGGACAGGTCGTCAATGAGCAGTTCTTC.

The CDR3 spells CASGEKSQHF. The CDR3, as DNA: TGTGCCAGTGGGGAGAAGTCCCAGCATTTT. The chain uses TRBV19 and TRBJ1-5; D remains ambiguous. The CDR3 is 10 amino acids. In germline, CDR1 is LNHDA, CDR2 SQIVND (reference sequence). V lost 8 bases and J lost 11, with 10 bases in between.

The J gene is TRBJ1-4, the V gene TRBV9; TRBD1 matches 9 bases. CDR1 is SGDLS and CDR2 is YYNGEE in the germline V gene. CDR3 size: 17 residues. With V trimmed by 1 base and J by 8 bases, 12 bases remained unmatched. DNA for the CDR3: TGTGCCAGCAGCGTATCGGAAAACAGGGGGCTAGAGGAAAAACTGTTTTTT. Translated, it gives CASSVSENRGLEEKLFF.

Details on this clone: An end of the junction differs from the germline gene, which may be a read error. The chain joins TRBV7-9 to TRBJ2-7; tentative D call: TRBD1 (5 bases). CDR3 length: 14 amino acids. Germline loops: CDR1 SEHNR, CDR2 FQNEAQ (reference sequence). As DNA, the CDR3 is TGTTCCAGCAGCTTAGGGGCTGGGTTGTACGAGCAGTACTTC. Encoded protein: CSSSLGAGLYEQYF. Variable domain in full (rest from reference TRBV7-9 and TRBJ2-7): DTGVSQNPRHKITKRGQNVTFRCDPISEHNRLYWYRQTLGQGPEFLTYFQNEAQLEKSRLLSDRFSAERPKGSFSTLEIQRTEQGDSAMYLCSSSLGAGLYEQYFGPGTRLTVT.

This sequence joins TRBV28 and TRBJ1-1, with TRBD1 identical over 8 bases. CDR3 length: 19 residues. V dropped 4 bases and J dropped 4; count of bases not matched to a gene: 20. Germline CDR1 is MDHEN and CDR2 is SYDVKM. For the CDR3, the DNA is TGTGCCAGCAGTTATTTCGGACTCTACAGGGGGGGGTCGAGCACTGAAGCTTTCTTT. Protein product: CASSYFGLYRGGSSTEAFF. The full variable domain, its missing parts supplied by reference TRBV28 and TRBJ1-1, is DVKVTQSSRYLVKRTGEKVFLECVQDMDHENMFWYRQDPGLGLRLIYFSYDVKMKEKGDIPEGYSVSREKKERFSLILESASTNQTSMYLCASSYFGLYRGGSSTEAFFGQGTRLTVV.

The chain is built from TRBV30 and TRBJ2-5, with a tentative D call TRBD2 (5 bases). V lost 4 bases, J lost 2 bases, and 11 bases lay in between. CDR1 is GTSNPN and CDR2 is SVGIG in the germline V gene (reference sequence). This CDR3 has 13 amino acids. CDR3: CAWTGAGQETQYF. The CDR3 coding sequence is TGTGCCTGGACCGGCGCGGGTCAAGAGACCCAGTACTTC.

V is TRBV10-2 and J is TRBJ2-7; 8 bases fit TRBD2. CDR1 WSHSY and CDR2 SAAADI come from the germline V gene. This CDR3 has 15 residues. The J segment lost 3 bases and the V segment lost 8 bases, leaving 12 bases of the junction unmatched. CDR3 region: CASQWASGGNYEQYF. In nucleotides, the CDR3 is TGCGCCAGCCAATGGGCAAGCGGGGGAAACTACGAGCAGTACTTC.

This clone has just a few counts. The chain carries TRBV7-9 and TRBJ2-7, with TRBD2 matching 8 bases. V lost 3 bases and J lost 0; bases outside the gene matches: 4. This CDR3 region has 15 residues. Germline V lookup: CDR1 SEHNR, CDR2 FQNEAQ (reference sequence). DNA for the CDR3: TGTGCCAGCAGCTTCACTAGCGGCCCCTCCTACGAGCAGTACTTC. Translated, it gives CASSFTSGPSYEQYF.

The V gene is TRBV7-9, the J gene TRBJ2-7; D possibly corresponds to TRBD2 (5 bases). The CDR3 has 14 residues. The V and J ends lost 0 bases and 2 bases respectively, with 8 bases between them. Germline lookup yields CDR1 SEHNR and CDR2 FQNEAQ (reference sequence). CDR3: CASSLAVGAYEQYF. DNA of the CDR3: TGTGCCAGCAGCTTAGCGGTCGGGGCCTACGAGCAGTACTTC.

A few counts support this clone. The gene calls are TRBV29-1 and TRBJ2-5, with 7 bases aligning to TRBD1. This CDR3 region has 12 residues. The germline CDR1 and CDR2 sequences are SQVTM and ANQGSEA. After removal of 5 bases from V and 5 bases from J, the junction contained 5 bases not matched to a gene. The CDR3 region has the DNA TGCAGCGTTTTACAGGGGTGGGAGACCCAGTACTTC. It translates to CSVLQGWETQYF.

The rearrangement links TRBV6-5 to TRBJ1-2; 8 nucleotides line up with TRBD1. This CDR3 is built from 15 residues. Trimming cost V 2 bases and J 4 bases; bases outside gene matches: 6. Germline assignment: CDR1 MNHEY and CDR2 SVGAGI. The chain's CDR3 is CASSYTGTGGYGYTF. The CDR3 nucleotides read TGTGCCAGCAGTTACACCGGGACAGGAGGCTATGGCTACACCTTC.

The chain employs TRBV2 and TRBJ1-5, with D possibly TRBD1 on 6 matching bases. Germline-derived CDR1 and CDR2 are SNHLY and FYNNEI. CDR3 length equals 17 residues. The V end was cut by 7 bases, the J end by 2 bases, with 21 bases between. CDR3 in amino acids: CASTLKGGPVGNQPQHF. For the CDR3, the DNA is TGTGCCAGCACGCTGAAGGGGGGGCCGGTCGGCAATCAGCCCCAGCATTTT. Based on the CDR3 plus reference TRBV2 and TRBJ1-5, the full variable domain is EPEVTQTPSHQVTQMGQEVILRCVPISNHLYFYWYRQILGQKVEFLVSFYNNEISEKSEIFDDQFSVERPDGSNFTLKIRSTKLEDSAMYFCASTLKGGPVGNQPQHFGDGTRLSIL.

This chain joins TRBV21-1 and TRBJ1-5. TRBV21-1 is recorded as a pseudogene. The CDR3 consists of 15 residues. CDR3 protein: CASIIKARGVQPQHF. The CDR3 DNA is TGTGCCAGCATTATAAAAGCGCGGGGGGTCCAGCCCCAGCATTTT.

The rearrangement links TRBV7-9 to TRBJ1-1; 9 bases match TRBD1. Germline V gives CDR1 SEHNR, CDR2 FQNEAQ (reference sequence). This CDR3 is 16 amino acids long. J gave up 4 bases and V 4 bases, and 10 bases lay outside the gene matches. This CDR3 reads CASSSPGQGRFTEAFF. CDR3 DNA sequence: TGTGCCAGCAGCTCTCCGGGACAGGGCCGATTCACTGAAGCTTTCTTT.

The chain uses TRBV25-1 and TRBJ1-1; D is uncertain. V lost 4 bases and J lost 4, with 7 bases in between. The germline gives CDR1 MGHDK, CDR2 SYGVNS. The CDR3 runs 12 residues. The chain's CDR3 is CASSGEGTEAFF. The CDR3 DNA reads TGTGCCAGCAGTGGGGAGGGCACTGAAGCTTTCTTT.

This clone was recorded only once. This CDR3 is also generated by other DNA sequences in the sample. The chain combines TRBV10-3 with TRBJ1-5; D is undetermined. Germline V gene lookup returns CDR1 ENHRY and CDR2 SYGVKD. Trimming cost V 3 bases and J 5 bases, with 5 bases left between them. CDR3 length: 12 residues. Here the CDR3 DNA reads TGTGCCATCAGTGAAACAGATCAGCCCCAGCATTTT. Amino acid sequence: CAISETDQPQHF.

This clone has only a few counts. This chain uses TRBV4-1 with TRBJ2-7; 11 bases fit TRBD2. The CDR3 runs to 18 residues. CDR1 and CDR2 from the germline V gene are MGHRA and YSYEKL. The J segment lost 5 bases and the V segment lost 4 bases, leaving 16 bases of the junction unmatched. The CDR3 sequence: CASSPGVGTSGASHEQYF. In DNA, the CDR3 is TGCGCCAGCAGCCCTGGGGTAGGGACTAGCGGTGCTTCGCACGAGCAGTACTTC.

The J gene is TRBJ2-2, the V gene TRBV5-1, with 8 bases that match TRBD2. CDR3 length equals 15 residues. The V gene end was trimmed by 1 base and the J gene end by 2 bases; junction bases not matched to a gene: 1. Per germline, CDR1 SGHRS and CDR2 YFSETQ. The CDR3 bases are TGCGCCAGCAGCTTGACTAGCGGTAACACCGGGGAGCTGTTTTTT. Translation: CASSLTSGNTGELFF.

This chain connects TRBV2 to TRBJ2-5, with TRBD1 identical over 7 bases. Germline trimming cut 5 bases from V and 5 bases from J; bases unmatched to any gene: 8. Looked up from germline, CDR1 is SNHLY and CDR2 is FYNNEI. There are 14 residues in the CDR3. The CDR3 DNA is TGTGCCAGCAGTTCTGACAGGGTAGGGGAGACCCAGTACTTC. Translating gives CASSSDRVGETQYF.

This clone occurred once. The genes are TRBV6-1 and TRBJ2-1, with D possibly TRBD2 on 5 matching bases. Deletions cut 4 bases from V and 9 bases from J, with 19 bases between. Per germline, CDR1 MNHNS and CDR2 SASEGT. The CDR3 is made up of 15 amino acids. CDR3: CASSGLASIGGEQFF. Here the CDR3 DNA reads TGTGCCAGCAGTGGGCTAGCTTCGATCGGTGGTGAGCAGTTCTTC.

This chain connects TRBV7-9 to TRBJ2-2; 12 bases map to TRBD2. The CDR3 covers 18 residues. V was clipped by 0 bases and J by 5 bases; unmatched bases: 7. CDR1 and CDR2 from the germline V gene are SEHNR and FQNEAQ (reference sequence). This chain's CDR3 is CASSLAEGLAGRTGELFF. The CDR3 DNA follows: TGTGCCAGCAGCTTAGCAGAAGGACTAGCGGGACGGACCGGGGAGCTGTTTTTT.

This sequence joins TRBV2 and TRBJ2-5, with 10 bases aligning to TRBD2. CDR3 length: 15 residues. V was pared by 10 bases and J by 2 bases, with 10 bases of the junction left unmatched. Germline assignment: CDR1 SNHLY and CDR2 FYNNEI. The CDR3 nucleotides read TGTGCCACTTCACGGGGAGCGGGGGGGCAAGAGACCCAGTACTTC. This gives the protein CATSRGAGGQETQYF.

CDR3 loop: CASSAGTSGRRRVETQYF. The CDR3 DNA reads TGCGCCAGCAGCGCAGGGACTAGCGGGAGAAGGAGGGTGGAGACCCAGTACTTC. This chain joins TRBV5-1 and TRBJ2-5; 14 bases agree with TRBD2. The ends lost 4 bases at V and 5 bases at J; junction bases unmatched: 13. The CDR3 covers 18 residues. In germline, CDR1 is SGHRS, CDR2 YFSETQ.

V and J are TRBV10-3 and TRBJ2-7; maybe TRBD2 (5 bases). This CDR3 comprises 15 residues. V was clipped by 6 bases and J by 0 bases, with 15 bases between them. CDR1 is ENHRY, CDR2 SYGVKD, per germline. The CDR3 region is CAIRETDGGSYEQYF. The CDR3 DNA reads TGTGCCATCAGGGAAACGGACGGAGGCTCCTACGAGCAGTACTTC.

The chain has TRBV28 and TRBJ1-5; D perhaps matches TRBD1 (5 bases). Germline V lookup: CDR1 MDHEN, CDR2 SYDVKM. There are 14 residues in the CDR3. Trimming removed 6 bases from V and 7 bases from J, with 16 bases in between. The CDR3 sequence is CASSSDGNRQPQHF. The CDR3 DNA reads as TGTGCCAGCAGCTCCGACGGCAACAGGCAGCCCCAGCATTTT.

This chain joins TRBV9 and TRBJ2-5; D is perhaps TRBD2 (5 bases). Looked up from germline, CDR1 is SGDLS and CDR2 is YYNGEE. Trimming removed 3 bases at V and 3 bases at J, with 12 bases between. The CDR3 runs to 14 residues. This CDR3 is CASSAGWGKETQYF. DNA for the CDR3: TGTGCCAGCAGCGCGGGGTGGGGAAAAGAGACCCAGTACTTC.

The V and J genes are TRBV9 and TRBJ2-2; 9 bases are shared with TRBD2. CDR3 length: 18 amino acids. Germline V gene sequence: CDR1 SGDLS, CDR2 YYNGEE. Trimming took 3 bases from V and 5 from J; bases not matched to a gene: 14. The CDR3 region is CASSAENLAGFGTGELFF. The CDR3 coding sequence is TGTGCCAGCAGCGCCGAGAATCTAGCGGGATTCGGGACCGGGGAGCTGTTTTTT.

The chain has TRBV29-1 and TRBJ1-4; a possible D gene is TRBD1 (6 bases). This CDR3 is 15 amino acids long. Trimming took 4 bases from V and 2 from J, leaving 14 bases between them. Germline assignment: CDR1 SQVTM and CDR2 ANQGSEA. The CDR3 spells CSVGDYQGTNEKLFF. DNA for the CDR3: TGCAGCGTTGGCGACTATCAGGGGACTAATGAAAAACTGTTTTTT. Using reference TRBV29-1 and TRBJ1-4 for the parts outside the CDR3, the full variable domain is SAVISQKPSRDICQRGTSLTIQCQVDSQVTMMFWYRQQPGQSLTLIATANQGSEATYESGFVIDKFPISRPNLTFSTLTVSNMSPEDSSIYLCSVGDYQGTNEKLFFGSGTQLSVL.

This chain uses TRBV18 with TRBJ1-5; the D is unclear. The CDR3 spans 16 residues. Germline CDR1 KGHSH, CDR2 LQKENI. V lost 2 bases to trimming and J lost 0 bases, with 11 bases between them. This CDR3 reads CASSPNIVDSNQPQHF. In DNA, the CDR3 is TGTGCCAGCTCACCAAATATTGTAGATAGCAATCAGCCCCAGCATTTT. Full variable domain (remainder filled in from reference TRBV18 and TRBJ1-5): NAGVMQNPRHLVRRRGQEARLRCSPMKGHSHVYWYRQLPEEGLKFMVYLQKENIIDESGMPKERFSAEFPKEGPSILRIQQVVRGDSAAYFCASSPNIVDSNQPQHFGDGTRLSIL.

The chain combines TRBV9 with TRBJ2-5; a weak D match, TRBD2 (6 bases). V lost 0 bases, J lost 4 bases, and 13 bases lay in between. CDR1 SGDLS and CDR2 YYNGEE come from the germline V gene. This CDR3 region has 15 residues. The CDR3 coding sequence is TGTGCCAGCAGCGTAGGAAGGGGAGGAGGAGAGACCCAGTACTTC. Protein sequence: CASSVGRGGGETQYF.

This sequence joins TRBV5-8 and TRBJ2-7, with D possibly TRBD1 on 7 matching bases. This CDR3 has 14 residues. CDR1 SGHTS and CDR2 YDEGEE come from the germline V gene. Trimming stripped 4 bases from V and 4 bases from J, with 15 bases between. The CDR3 is CASSAGQLTYEQYF. DNA for the CDR3: TGTGCCAGCAGCGCGGGACAGCTGACGTACGAGCAGTACTTC.

The chain is built from TRBV6-5 and TRBJ2-7; tentative D call: TRBD2 (5 bases). From germline, CDR1 is MNHEY and CDR2 SVGAGI. The CDR3 runs 14 residues. V was clipped by 8 bases and J by 2 bases, with 16 bases between them. Here the CDR3 DNA reads TGTGCCAGCTCCCGTGGGAGTGGAACCTACGAGCAGTACTTC. As protein: CASSRGSGTYEQYF.